These T cell receptor beta chains were read from a single sample in a study of control samples from healthy donors and cancer patients. Clones were read by immunoSEQ multiplex PCR, and TCRdb kept only the in-frame ones, dropping some. Here the sample spans 120,000 or so clones, around 92% being singletons. Specimen: PBMCs. The receptors here all came from a man of 80 years or more with head and neck cancer. CDR3s include the opening cysteine and the closing phenylalanine or tryptophan. A D gene is named only where the DNA matches it firmly. Clone size is stated in some rows and not others, as once, few, many or a class when expanded.

TRBJ1-1 | NA | NA | TRBV6-6 | CASSYSEGITEAFF | TGTGCCAGCAGTTACTCGGAGGGGATCACTGAAGCTTTCTTT
TRBJ2-2 | NA | TRBD2 | TRBV9 | CASSPVAGGPAGELFF | TGTGCCAGCAGTCCCGTAGCGGGAGGGCCGGCCGGGGAGCTGTTTTTT
TRBJ2-7 | NA | TRBD2 | TRBV20-1 | CSASTRQGGEQYF | TGCAGTGCTAGTACGCGGCAGGGAGGGGAGCAGTACTTC
TRBJ2-1 | NA | NA | TRBV18 | CASSPPGVSHEQFF | TGTGCCAGCTCACCACCGGGAGTCTCACATGAGCAGTTCTTC
TRBJ2-1 | NA | TRBD2 | TRBV5-4 | CASSRNSGAYNEQFF | TGTGCCAGCAGCCGGAATAGCGGGGCCTACAATGAGCAGTTCTTC
TRBJ2-7 | NA | TRBD1 | TRBV5-1 | CASSLGGQGYRYF | TGCGCCAGCAGCTTGGGGGGACAGGGTTATCGGTACTTC
TRBJ1-3 | NA | NA | TRBV7-8 | CASSLISRDSGNTIYF | TGTGCCAGCAGCTTAATCTCCAGGGACTCTGGAAACACCATATATTTT
TRBJ2-3 | NA | NA | TRBV9 | CASSGGQTYSTDTQYF | TGTGCCAGCAGCGGCGGACAGACTTACTCCACAGATACGCAGTATTTT
TRBJ1-1 | NA | NA | TRBV10-3 | CAISESRRGMNTEAFF | TGTGCCATCAGTGAGTCTCGACGGGGAATGAACACTGAAGCTTTCTTT
TRBJ1-1 | NA | NA | TRBV5-1 | CASSLGVNTEAFF | TGCGCCAGCAGCCTAGGGGTGAACACTGAAGCTTTCTTT
TRBJ2-2 | NA | NA | TRBV11-3 | CASSLVYESGELFF | TGTGCCAGCAGCTTAGTATATGAGAGCGGGGAGCTGTTTTTT
TRBJ2-2 | NA | NA | TRBV5-1 | CASSHPDKARTGELFF | TGCGCCAGCAGCCACCCTGACAAGGCCCGGACCGGGGAGCTGTTTTTT
TRBJ2-2 | NA | NA | TRBV4-2 | CASSRMGEGQNTGELFF | TGTGCCAGCAGCCGAATGGGGGAAGGACAGAACACCGGGGAGCTGTTTTTT
TRBJ1-3 | NA | NA | TRBV30 | CAWSVHSYGNTIYF | TGTGCCTGGAGTGTACACAGCTATGGAAACACCATATATTTT
TRBJ1-3 | once | NA | TRBV30 | CAWSALREGNTIYF | TGTGCCTGGAGTGCACTCAGGGAAGGAAACACCATATATTTT
TRBJ1-1 | NA | NA | TRBV5-6 | CASSLRGGTEAFF | TGTGCCAGCAGCTTGAGGGGAGGGACTGAAGCTTTCTTT
TRBJ2-1 | NA | TRBD2 | TRBV7-9 | CASSSEFLAGLANEQFF | TGTGCCAGCAGCTCCGAATTTCTGGCGGGACTAGCCAATGAGCAGTTCTTC
TRBJ1-6 | NA | NA | TRBV19 | CASSMRNSPLHF | TGTGCCAGTAGTATGAGGAATTCACCCCTCCACTTT
TRBJ2-7 | NA | TRBD1 | TRBV5-1 | CASSLDRGEQYF | TGCGCCAGCAGCTTGGACAGGGGCGAGCAGTACTTC
TRBJ1-1 | NA | NA | TRBV6-6 | CASSSSAPVNTEAFF | TGTGCCAGCAGTTCGTCTGCGCCCGTGAACACTGAAGCTTTCTTT
TRBJ2-3 | NA | TRBD2 | TRBV19 | CASSDRHLDWRGTSTDTQYF | TGTGCCAGTAGTGACCGCCACCTGGACTGGCGGGGGACTAGCACAGATACGCAGTATTTT
TRBJ2-6 | NA | NA | TRBV5-6 | CAGGIGANVLTF | TGTGCCGGAGGGATTGGGGCCAACGTCCTGACTTTC
TRBJ2-2 | NA | NA | TRBV29-1 | CSVEGNTGELFF | TGCAGCGTTGAGGGGAACACCGGGGAGCTGTTTTTT